The 24 T cell receptor beta chains below all came from one sample that was sequenced in a study of shared clonotypes between healthy human individuals. Naive CD8 cells, CD45RO-negative and positively selected for CCR7, excluded terminally differentiated effector memory CD45RA+ cells. The assay was immunoSEQ multiplex PCR, and TCRdb's table has in-frame clones only and misses some. The data contain fewer than 1 million clones, about 96% of them seen just once; the ten biggest clones take up about 0.25%. Source material: naive CD8+ T cells sorted from blood. The receptors shown here come from a man aged 30-40 years in good health.

The CDR3: CASSLLWESYNEQFF. For the CDR3, the DNA is TGTGCCAGCAGCTTATTGTGGGAGTCATACAATGAGCAGTTCTTC. V usage is TRBV7-9 and J usage is TRBJ2-1; a weak D match, TRBD2 (5 bases). V was cut by 2 bases and J by 4 bases, with 12 bases left in between. The CDR3 loop spans 15 amino acids. Germline values: CDR1 SEHNR, CDR2 FQNEAQ (reference sequence).

The table lists this clone with a count of one. The V gene is TRBV7-6, the J gene TRBJ2-7, with 8 bases that match TRBD1. Germline assignment: CDR1 SGHVS and CDR2 FNYEAQ. The junction had 14 bases not matched to a gene; V was cut back by 8 bases and J by 5 bases. This CDR3 has 15 amino acids. The CDR3 DNA reads as TGTGCCAGCTCAACCAGGACAGGGAATATCGACGAGCAGTACTTC. It encodes CASSTRTGNIDEQYF.

This chain connects TRBV27 to TRBJ2-1, with 9 bases aligning to TRBD2. V was clipped by 1 base and J by 7 bases; unmatched bases: 5. The CDR3 sequence is 15 residues long. In germline, CDR1 is MNHEY, CDR2 SMNVEV (reference sequence). The DNA of the CDR3 is TGTGCCAGCAGTTTATATAGCGGGAGATTGAATGAGCAGTTCTTC. This translates into CASSLYSGRLNEQFF.

CDR3 DNA: TGTGCCAGAAATACACTAGCGGGGAGCACAGATACGCAGTATTTT. Amino acids: CARNTLAGSTDTQYF. The rearrangement joins TRBV7-2 to TRBJ2-3, with 10 nucleotides matching TRBD2. The length of the CDR3 is 15 residues. Germline values: CDR1 SGHTA, CDR2 FQGNSA. The V segment lost 9 bases and the J segment 0 bases; nucleotides outside the gene matches: 6.

CDR3: CASSANPVRLYGYTF. The CDR3 region has the DNA TGTGCCAGCAGTGCTAACCCGGTTCGCCTCTATGGCTACACCTTC. The V call is TRBV6-5, the J call TRBJ1-2; D gene unclear. The V and J ends lost 5 bases and 4 bases respectively, with 17 bases between them. Germline V gene sequence: CDR1 MNHEY, CDR2 SVGAGI. The CDR3 loop spans 15 amino acids.

The rearrangement uses TRBV29-1 and TRBJ1-1; no clear D. Germline V CDR1 and CDR2: SQVTM, ANQGSEA. The CDR3 sequence is 12 residues long. V dropped 4 bases and J dropped 2 bases, with 8 bases sitting between them. The DNA for the CDR3 is TGCAGCGTTGCCGTGCAAAACACTGAAGCTTTCTTT. Its translation: CSVAVQNTEAFF.

The V gene is TRBV7-2, the J gene TRBJ2-7; TRBD2 agrees at 12 bases. The length of the CDR3 is 16 residues. CDR1 SGHTA and CDR2 FQGNSA come from the germline V gene. V lost 5 bases, J lost 2 bases, and 7 bases stayed unmatched. The CDR3 loop reads CASSTGTSGLAYEQYF. DNA of the CDR3: TGTGCCAGCAGCACTGGGACTAGCGGGCTTGCCTACGAGCAGTACTTC.

The chain links TRBV2 to TRBJ2-1, with unresolved D. The CDR3 contains 12 residues. Germline assignment: CDR1 SNHLY and CDR2 FYNNEI. V lost 7 bases to trimming and J lost 4 bases, with 8 bases between them. The CDR3 DNA reads as TGTGCCAGCATGCCCGTGTACAATGAGCAGTTCTTC. This gives the protein CASMPVYNEQFF.

The chain recombines TRBV28 with TRBJ2-7; 9 nucleotides agree with TRBD2. The CDR3 totals 18 residues. Trimming took 1 base from V and 0 from J; bases not matched to a gene: 10. Germline CDR1 MDHEN, CDR2 SYDVKM. CDR3 sequence: CASSLYPPSGTSSYEQYF. DNA of the CDR3: TGTGCCAGCAGTTTATACCCTCCTAGCGGGACGAGCTCCTACGAGCAGTACTTC.

The genes are TRBV27 and TRBJ1-2; D is ambiguous. The CDR3 sequence is 14 residues long. Trimming removed 2 bases at V and 1 base at J, with 8 bases between. Germline CDR1 MNHEY, CDR2 SMNVEV (reference sequence). CDR3 loop: CASSLHPGNYGYTF. CDR3 DNA: TGTGCCAGCAGTTTACATCCGGGTAACTATGGCTACACCTTC.

This chain connects TRBV5-1 to TRBJ2-7, with TRBD2 matching 7 bases. Looked up from germline, CDR1 is SGHRS and CDR2 is YFSETQ. V was pared by 2 bases and J by 3 bases, with 17 bases of the junction left unmatched. There are 18 residues in the CDR3. The CDR3 bases are TGCGCCAGCAGCTTAATCCGGGCTAGCGGACAAATAAACTACGAGCAGTACTTC. It is translated as CASSLIRASGQINYEQYF.

The chain combines TRBV11-2 with TRBJ2-1; 11 positions agree with TRBD2. Germline assignment: CDR1 SGHAT and CDR2 FQNNGV. After removal of 1 base from V and 3 bases from J, the junction contained 11 bases not matched to a gene. This CDR3 contains 19 residues. Here the CDR3 reads CASSLGSSGRYVRYNEQFF. CDR3 sequence (DNA): TGTGCCAGCAGCTTAGGGTCTAGCGGGAGGTACGTCCGCTACAATGAGCAGTTCTTC.

Points on this clone: The identical CDR3 is also encoded by other nucleotide sequences in the sample. The chain has TRBV5-1 and TRBJ2-1; D unresolved. The length of the CDR3 is 15 residues. V gave up 2 bases and J gave up 0 bases, with 9 bases separating them. The germline CDR1 and CDR2 sequences are SGHRS and YFSETQ. The chain's CDR3 is CASSLGLFSYNEQFF. The DNA of the CDR3 is TGCGCCAGCAGCTTAGGTCTTTTCTCCTACAATGAGCAGTTCTTC. Full variable domain (remainder filled in from reference TRBV5-1 and TRBJ2-1): KAGVTQTPRYLIKTRGQQVTLSCSPISGHRSVSWYQQTPGQGLQFLFEYFSETQRNKGNFPGRFSGRQFSNSRSEMNVSTLELGDSALYLCASSLGLFSYNEQFFGPGTRLTVL.

The chain is built from TRBV30 and TRBJ1-1; D uncertain. Trimming stripped 0 bases from V and 6 bases from J, with 8 bases between. The CDR3 extends over 12 amino acids. Germline-derived CDR1 and CDR2 are GTSNPN and SVGIG (reference sequence). CDR3 region: CAWSVIGSEAFF. CDR3 in DNA: TGTGCCTGGAGTGTAATAGGCTCTGAAGCTTTCTTT.

The chain joins TRBV27 to TRBJ2-1; D remains ambiguous. Germline V gene sequence: CDR1 MNHEY, CDR2 SMNVEV (reference sequence). V was cut by 2 bases and J by 11 bases, with 7 bases left in between. The CDR3 is 11 residues long. CDR3 bases: TGTGCCAGCAGTTTAGGGGTTCAGCAGTTCTTC. It codes for CASSLGVQQFF.

V gene TRBV27 combines with J gene TRBJ2-1; 10 bases match TRBD1. Germline CDR1 and CDR2: MNHEY and SMNVEV (reference sequence). After removal of 2 bases from V and 7 bases from J, the junction contained 8 bases not matched to a gene. The CDR3 contains 16 residues. CDR3 amino acids: CASSLVGTGAWNEQFF. The CDR3 DNA sequence: TGTGCCAGCAGTTTAGTCGGGACAGGGGCGTGGAATGAGCAGTTCTTC.

The CDR3 nucleotides read TGTGCCAGCAGCTTTCCAAGTCCTGAGCAGTTCTTC. It yields the protein CASSFPSPEQFF. This chain connects TRBV7-9 to TRBJ2-1; D is uncertain. CDR3 length: 12 amino acids. Germline V gene sequence: CDR1 SEHNR, CDR2 FQNEAQ (reference sequence). The V gene lost 3 bases and the J gene lost 9 bases, with 9 bases spanning the gap.

Points on this clone: The germline gene is not matched at one end of the junction; a read error may be the cause. The rearrangement joins TRBV6-1 to TRBJ2-2; TRBD1 matches 9 bases. Germline CDR1 is MNHNS and CDR2 is SASEGT. This CDR3 spans 15 amino acids. The DNA of the CDR3 is TGTGCCAGCAGAGACAGGGGGGCTTCACCGGTGGAGCTGCTTTTT. Encoded protein: CASRDRGASPVELLF.

The genes are TRBV29-1 and TRBJ2-3; tentatively, D is TRBD2 (5 bases). This CDR3 is built from 13 residues. CDR1 is SQVTM and CDR2 is ANQGSEA in the germline V gene. Deletions cut 3 bases from V and 3 bases from J, with 10 bases between. CDR3: CSVDGSLTDTQYF. CDR3 bases: TGCAGCGTTGATGGGAGTCTGACAGATACGCAGTATTTT.

This chain connects TRBV19 to TRBJ2-3; TRBD2 matches 10 bases. The ends lost 4 bases at V and 2 bases at J; junction bases unmatched: 6. This CDR3 region has 16 residues. In germline, CDR1 is LNHDA, CDR2 SQIVND (reference sequence). The CDR3 reads CASSNILAGDTDTQYF. CDR3 bases: TGTGCCAGTAGTAACATTCTAGCGGGGGACACAGATACGCAGTATTTT.

The chain is built from TRBV6-5 and TRBJ2-1, with TRBD2 identical over 9 bases. The ends lost 8 bases at V and 6 bases at J; junction bases unmatched: 5. The CDR3 has 13 amino acids. Germline CDR1 reads MNHEY; CDR2 reads SVGAGI. In DNA form, the CDR3 reads TGTGCCAGCTCTTTTAGCGGGAGCAATGAGCAGTTCTTC. It codes for CASSFSGSNEQFF.

The DNA for the CDR3 is TGTGCCAGTAGCACCGCCGGACAGGGCTACGAGCAGTACTTC. This translates into CASSTAGQGYEQYF. The J gene is TRBJ2-7, the V gene TRBV19; 8 nucleotides align to TRBD1. Trimming at V came to 6 bases and at J to 3 bases, leaving 7 bases not matched to a gene. Germline values: CDR1 LNHDA, CDR2 SQIVND (reference sequence). This CDR3 has 14 amino acids.

The rearrangement links TRBV28 to TRBJ1-4; D is perhaps TRBD1 (6 bases). V shed 2 bases and J shed 8 bases, with 12 bases lying between them. Germline V gene lookup returns CDR1 MDHEN and CDR2 SYDVKM. The length of the CDR3 is 14 residues. CDR3 nucleotides: TGTGCCAGCAGTTTAAAGGGGGAGTACGAAAAACTGTTTTTT. It specifies CASSLKGEYEKLFF.

The chain joins TRBV4-1 to TRBJ1-2; 7 positions agree with TRBD1. The ends lost 3 bases at V and 7 bases at J; junction bases unmatched: 5. The CDR3 loop spans 13 amino acids. Germline CDR1 reads MGHRA; CDR2 reads YSYEKL. This chain's CDR3 is CASSHRQGAGYTF. DNA of the CDR3: TGCGCCAGCAGCCACCGACAGGGTGCTGGCTACACCTTC.